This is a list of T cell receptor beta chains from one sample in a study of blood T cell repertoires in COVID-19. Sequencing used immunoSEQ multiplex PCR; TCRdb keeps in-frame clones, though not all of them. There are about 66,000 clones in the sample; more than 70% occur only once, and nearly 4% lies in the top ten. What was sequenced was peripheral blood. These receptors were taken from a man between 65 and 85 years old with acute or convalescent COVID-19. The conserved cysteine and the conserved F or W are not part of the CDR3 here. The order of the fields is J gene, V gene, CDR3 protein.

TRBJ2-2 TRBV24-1 ATSVDRRDTGELF
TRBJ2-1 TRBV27 ASSLLGSGGEVEQF
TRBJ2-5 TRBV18 ASSHLTGYQETQY
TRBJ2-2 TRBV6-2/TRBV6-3 ASSATSGGAVVTGELF
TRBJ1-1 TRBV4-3 ASSQEAAMNTEAF
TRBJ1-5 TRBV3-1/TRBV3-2 ASSSTGAGGAGMSNQPQH
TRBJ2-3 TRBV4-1 ASSQGDRVGTDTQY
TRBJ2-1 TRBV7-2 ASSSRTGANNEQF
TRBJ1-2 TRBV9 ASSVGPTEANYGYT
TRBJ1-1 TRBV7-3 ASSPGTGWGTEAF
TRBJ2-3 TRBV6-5 ASSYSASGGTDTQY
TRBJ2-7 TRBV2 ASSPDGGAVYEQY
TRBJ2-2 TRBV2 ASRARDTNTGELF
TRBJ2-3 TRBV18 ASSLSQRGGPDTQY
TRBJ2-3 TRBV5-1 ASLGGASTDTQY
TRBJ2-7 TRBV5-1 ASSLAGGSYEQY
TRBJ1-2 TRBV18 ASSPRDPGQPAGYT